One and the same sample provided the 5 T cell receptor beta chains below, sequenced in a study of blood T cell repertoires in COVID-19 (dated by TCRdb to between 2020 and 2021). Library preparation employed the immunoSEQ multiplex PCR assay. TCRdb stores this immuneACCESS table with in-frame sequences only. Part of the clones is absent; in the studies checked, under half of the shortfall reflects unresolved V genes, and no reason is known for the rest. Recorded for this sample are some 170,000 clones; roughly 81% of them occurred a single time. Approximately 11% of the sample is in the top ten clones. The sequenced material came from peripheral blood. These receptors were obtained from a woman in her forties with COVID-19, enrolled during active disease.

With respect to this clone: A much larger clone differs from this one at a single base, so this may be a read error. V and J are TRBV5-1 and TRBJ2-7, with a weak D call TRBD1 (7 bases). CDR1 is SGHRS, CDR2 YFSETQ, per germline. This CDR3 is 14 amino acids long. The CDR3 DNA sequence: TGCGCCAGCAGCTTGGGACAGGGACTCTACGGGCAGTACTTC. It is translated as CASSLGQGLYGQYF.

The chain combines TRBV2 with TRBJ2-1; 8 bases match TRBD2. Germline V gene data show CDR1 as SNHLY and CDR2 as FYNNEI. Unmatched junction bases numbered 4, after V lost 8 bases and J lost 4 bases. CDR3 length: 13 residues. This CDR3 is CASGREGYNEQFF. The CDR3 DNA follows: TGTGCCAGCGGCCGGGAGGGATACAATGAGCAGTTCTTC.

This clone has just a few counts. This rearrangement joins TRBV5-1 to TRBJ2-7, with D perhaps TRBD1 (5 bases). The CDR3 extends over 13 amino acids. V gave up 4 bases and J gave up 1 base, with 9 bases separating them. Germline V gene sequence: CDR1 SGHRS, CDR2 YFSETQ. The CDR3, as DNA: TGCGCCAGCAGCCGTCAGGGATCCTACGAGCAGTACTTC. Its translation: CASSRQGSYEQYF.

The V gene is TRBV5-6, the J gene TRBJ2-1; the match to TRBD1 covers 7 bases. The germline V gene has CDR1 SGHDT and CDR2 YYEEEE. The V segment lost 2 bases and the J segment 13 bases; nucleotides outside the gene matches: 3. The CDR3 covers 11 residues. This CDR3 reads CASSFDRAQFF. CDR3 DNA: TGTGCCAGCAGCTTCGACAGGGCCCAGTTCTTC.

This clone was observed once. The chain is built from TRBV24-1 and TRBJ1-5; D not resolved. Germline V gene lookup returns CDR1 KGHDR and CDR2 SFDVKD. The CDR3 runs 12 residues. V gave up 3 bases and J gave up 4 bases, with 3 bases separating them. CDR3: CATSDPNQPQHF. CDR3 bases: TGTGCCACCAGTGATCCTAATCAGCCCCAGCATTTT.